The clone carrying this T cell receptor (beta chain) was observed a single time. Its target is not known. Method: immunoSEQ multiplex PCR; TCRdb's copy keeps in-frame clones and lacks some. The table records 20,000 to 25,000 clones, 65% to 90% of them present only once. The data were taken from a study of OX40 agonist ivuxolimab in advanced cancers. Turning to the study itself: It was permissible to have had prior anti-PD-1, anti-PD-L1 or anti-CTLA-4 therapy, and approximately 40% had some. Three patients showed partial responses: one hepatocellular carcinoma and two cutaneous melanoma cases. Whole-study results and caveats: Averaged across samples, CD8+ T cells carried more expanded clones than CD4+ did.

Trimming removed 5 bases at V and 7 bases at J, with 12 bases between. The CDR3 extends over 13 amino acids. In germline, CDR1 is LNHDA, CDR2 SQIVND (reference sequence). This clonotype originated in an adult with an advanced solid tumor such as melanoma, head and neck, liver or kidney cancer. The V gene is TRBV19, the J gene TRBJ1-5; possible D gene TRBD1, 6 bases. This sample comprised CD4+ or CD8+ T cells sorted from blood, obtained in a trial of the OX40 agonist ivuxolimab. CDR3 nucleotides: TGTGCCAGTAGTGAACAGGGTCCCCAGCCCCAGCATTTT. Protein: CASSEQGPQPQHF.